A single count supports the clone carrying this T cell receptor (beta chain). The target antigen is unknown. The V end was cut by 7 bases, the J end by 6 bases, with 15 bases between. The CDR3 has 13 amino acids. Germline V gives CDR1 LNHDA, CDR2 SQIVND (reference sequence). Time point noted: week 23, last vaccination. Vaccinated patients received 300 ug of mutant IDH1 20-mer peptide per dose, with topical imiquimod. The data stem from a study of a mutant IDH1 vaccine in newly diagnosed glioma. Study context: Patients in the study were vaccinated eight times, receiving shots in weeks 1, 3, 5, 7, 11, 15, 19 and 23. In some groups vaccination began 4-6 weeks post-radiotherapy; others received it with temozolomide. Treated individuals were approximately 62% male and 37.5% female, averaging roughly 40 years of age. Study findings and constraints: Pseudoprogression seemed unlinked to shifts in top peripheral T cell clonotypes.

Data came from immunoSEQ multiplex PCR; TCRdb stores just in-frame clones and leaves some out. The sample shows 50,000 to 70,000 clones, about 81% of them seen only once. The receptor comes from a woman aged 40 to 55 with glioma. Some clones in this sample may be carry-over from other donors' samples. This chain joins TRBV19 and TRBJ1-2, with a tentative D call TRBD1 (6 bases). Sequences were derived from PBMCs, sampled from a glioma patient whose treatment included an IDH1 peptide vaccine. The CDR3 bases are TGTGCCAGTACGGGACGTCAGGGGCATGGCTACACCTTC. Amino acid sequence: CASTGRQGHGYTF.